Below are 28 T cell receptor beta chains sequenced from a single sample in a study of breast tumors, draining lymph nodes, adjacent tissues. TCRdb called the multiplex PCR reads again in MiXCR, with one record for every CDR3 protein. The sample lists 200,000 to 250,000 distinct CDR3 sequences; about 34% were seen once. The lymph nodes were axillary draining lymph nodes from breast cancer patients. The source material was axillary lymph node tissue. These receptors were taken from a female donor with breast cancer. Some clones in this sample may be carry-over from other donors' samples.

This clonotype was counted ten times or more. The chain links TRBV4-1 to TRBJ2-1; D remains ambiguous. This CDR3 has 15 residues. Germline V lookup: CDR1 MGHRA, CDR2 YSYEKL. V was trimmed by 10 bases and J by 0 bases, leaving 16 bases between them. The CDR3 DNA reads TGCGCCACCTCAGGAAGCCCGAGCTCCTACAATGAGCAGTTCTTC. It encodes CATSGSPSSYNEQFF.

This clonotype has a count of ten or more. The J gene is TRBJ1-6, the V gene TRBV27; D not resolved. The CDR3 is made up of 13 amino acids. Between the trimmed V and J ends, which lost 3 bases and 7 bases, there was a span of 7 bases. Per the germline V gene, CDR1 is MNHEY and CDR2 is SMNVEV (reference sequence). The CDR3 reads CASSFIGNSPLHF. DNA for the CDR3: TGTGCCAGCAGTTTTATCGGGAATTCACCCCTCCACTTT.

This clonotype appeared many times. V usage is TRBV2 and J usage is TRBJ1-3; D is perhaps TRBD1 (5 bases). The CDR3 spans 14 residues. Germline lookup yields CDR1 SNHLY and CDR2 FYNNEI. Trimming pared 6 bases from V and 0 bases from J, leaving 9 bases between. The CDR3 nucleotides read TGTGCCAGCAGCCTGACAGCCTCTGGAAACACCATATATTTT. It codes for CASSLTASGNTIYF. Full variable domain (outside the CDR3, taken from reference TRBV2 and TRBJ1-3): EPEVTQTPSHQVTQMGQEVILRCVPISNHLYFYWYRQILGQKVEFLVSFYNNEISEKSEIFDDQFSVERPDGSNFTLKIRSTKLEDSAMYFCASSLTASGNTIYFGEGSWLTVV.

A word on this clonotype: It may be a read error: a sequence one base away is much more abundant. The chain combines TRBV7-2 with TRBJ1-4, with 8 positions matching TRBD1. This CDR3 contains 15 residues. Germline CDR1 reads SGHTA; CDR2 reads FQGNSA. CDR3 DNA sequence: TGTGCCAGCAGCCAAGCGGACAGGGCGGATGAAAAACTGCTTTTT. This codes for CASSQADRADEKLLF.

The chain joins TRBV10-3 to TRBJ2-5, with TRBD2 matching 7 bases. Germline trimming cut 6 bases from V and 2 bases from J; bases unmatched to any gene: 6. Germline loops: CDR1 ENHRY, CDR2 SYGVKD. The CDR3 loop spans 14 amino acids. The CDR3 here is CAISGTNTQETQYF. The CDR3 DNA follows: TGTGCCATCAGCGGGACTAATACTCAAGAGACCCAGTACTTC.

This clonotype was recorded at least ten times. J is TRBJ1-2 and V is TRBV5-8; D remains ambiguous. Trimming removed 1 base at V and 9 bases at J, with 13 bases between. Germline CDR1 reads SGHTS; CDR2 reads YDEGEE. The length of the CDR3 is 13 residues. The CDR3 sequence: CASSLKVPGSYTF. CDR3 sequence (DNA): TGTGCCAGCAGCTTGAAGGTCCCCGGGAGCTACACCTTC.

The genes are TRBV19 and TRBJ2-5; D may match TRBD1 or TRBD2 (5 bases each). V lost 7 bases, J lost 5 bases, and 20 bases lay in between. Germline V lookup: CDR1 LNHDA, CDR2 SQIVND (reference sequence). There are 15 residues in the CDR3. CDR3 sequence: CASTHEGQGWETQYF. For the CDR3, the DNA is TGTGCCAGTACTCATGAGGGGCAGGGTTGGGAGACCCAGTACTTC.

This clonotype has a count of ten or more. The V and J genes are TRBV6-6 and TRBJ1-2; D unresolved. The germline gives CDR1 MNHNY, CDR2 SVGAGI (reference sequence). The CDR3 contains 16 residues. Trimming cost V 0 bases and J 8 bases, with 19 bases left between them. CDR3 in amino acids: CASSYSTRASEGGYTF. As DNA, the CDR3 is TGTGCCAGCAGTTACTCGACACGCGCGTCAGAGGGAGGCTACACCTTC.

The table lists this clonotype with a count of one. A much larger clone differs by one base, so this may be a read error. This chain links TRBV3-1 with TRBJ2-3; D not resolved. This CDR3 contains 16 residues. Germline values: CDR1 LGHDT, CDR2 YNNKEL (reference sequence). CDR3 sequence: CPSSHNLVGVGDTQYF. The CDR3 nucleotides read TGTCCCAGCAGCCATAATTTAGTGGGCGTGGGAGATACGCAGTATTTT.

This clonotype was picked up one time. This rearrangement joins TRBV7-3 to TRBJ1-2, with D possibly matching TRBD1 (6 bases). In germline, CDR1 is SGHTA, CDR2 FQGTGA. Trimming took off 8 bases at V and 7 bases at J, with 20 bases between the two ends. The CDR3 length is 14 residues. The CDR3 is CASGTFGGAGGYTF. The CDR3 nucleotides are TGTGCCAGCGGCACTTTTGGGGGGGCGGGTGGCTACACCTTC.

On this clonotype: In this CDR3 the conserved last residue, phenylalanine or tryptophan, is missing, so a read error is likely. The V and J genes are TRBV7-2 and TRBJ2-1, with D perhaps matching TRBD1 or TRBD2 (5 bases each). This CDR3 is 15 amino acids long. Trimming took 7 bases from V and 4 from J, leaving 17 bases between them. CDR1 is SGHTA and CDR2 is FQGNSA in the germline V gene. CDR3 DNA sequence: TGTGCCAGCACTCCTGGTCCGGGGCCGTACAATGAGCAGTTCCTC. This translates into CASTPGPGPYNEQFL.

This clonotype was detected ten times or more. This chain uses TRBV5-8 with TRBJ1-4, with no clear D. CDR1 is SGHTS and CDR2 is YDEGEE in the germline V gene. The CDR3 has 15 residues. The V end was cut by 2 bases, the J end by 0 bases, with 8 bases between. This chain's CDR3 is CASSLGLATNEKLFF. CDR3 bases: TGTGCCAGCAGCTTAGGTTTGGCAACTAATGAAAAACTGTTTTTT.

This clonotype was seen only a few times. The gene calls are TRBV28 and TRBJ2-7, with TRBD1 matching 7 bases. Germline loops: CDR1 MDHEN, CDR2 SYDVKM. The CDR3 is made up of 14 amino acids. V gave up 3 bases and J gave up 6 bases; unmatched junction bases: 8. The CDR3 sequence is CASSFVQTGREQYF. As DNA, the CDR3 is TGTGCCAGCAGTTTCGTCCAGACAGGGCGCGAGCAGTACTTC.

The table lists this clonotype with many counts. The CDR3 here is CASSLRRRGLQETQYF. The CDR3 DNA is TGTGCCAGCAGCTTACGGCGGAGGGGGCTTCAAGAGACCCAGTACTTC. The chain employs TRBV7-8 and TRBJ2-5, with D possibly TRBD1 on 7 matching bases. This CDR3 is built from 16 residues. Trimming pared 2 bases from V and 2 bases from J, leaving 15 bases between. The germline V gene has CDR1 SGHVS and CDR2 FQNEAQ.

This clonotype was recorded at least ten times. V and J are TRBV20-1 and TRBJ1-4; D perhaps matches TRBD1 (6 bases). The CDR3 contains 14 residues. Trimming took off 0 bases at V and 7 bases at J, with 12 bases between the two ends. Germline CDR1 is DFQATT and CDR2 is SNEGSKA (reference sequence). The CDR3 is CSARDDKGGEKLFF. In DNA form, the CDR3 reads TGCAGTGCTAGAGATGATAAGGGGGGTGAAAAACTGTTTTTT.

This clonotype was seen repeatedly, ten times or more. This chain links TRBV6-1 with TRBJ2-5; TRBD2 is a possible D gene (5 bases). Germline lookup yields CDR1 MNHNS and CDR2 SASEGT. The V end lost 4 bases, the J end lost 6 bases, and 18 bases lay between the germline ends. The CDR3 has 15 amino acids. CDR3 region: CASSVSGIQGKTQYF. CDR3 DNA sequence: TGTGCCAGCAGTGTATCCGGGATACAAGGAAAGACCCAGTACTTC.

The chain combines TRBV19 with TRBJ2-3; possible D gene TRBD2, 5 bases. V gave up 6 bases and J gave up 4 bases, with 8 bases separating them. The CDR3 length is 12 residues. Germline CDR1 is LNHDA and CDR2 is SQIVND (reference sequence). CDR3 protein: CASSPGADTQYF. The CDR3 nucleotides read TGTGCCAGTAGCCCCGGGGCAGATACGCAGTATTTT.

CDR3 in DNA: TGTGCCATCAGGAGGGAGGATGGGGGAGAGGGTCCAGATACGCAGTATTTT. This codes for CAIRREDGGEGPDTQYF. V is TRBV2 and J is TRBJ2-3; possible D gene TRBD2, 6 bases. The CDR3 extends over 17 amino acids. Germline CDR1 is SNHLY and CDR2 is FYNNEI. V was shortened by 10 bases and J by 4 bases, with 27 bases between the two germline ends.

This clonotype was seen only once. A much larger clone lies a single base off, so this may be a read error. This chain links TRBV28 with TRBJ1-2; 7 bases line up with TRBD1. The J segment lost 6 bases and the V segment lost 6 bases, leaving 10 bases of the junction unmatched. This CDR3 comprises 14 residues. CDR1 is MDHEN, CDR2 SYDVKM, per germline. The CDR3 nucleotides are TGTGCCAGCAGAGATCGAGGGGGCGGCAATGGCTACACCTTC. Translating it yields CASRDRGGGNGYTF.

This clonotype occurred many times. The CDR3 DNA sequence: TGTGCCAGCAGACAGGGGGGCCGGGACACCGGGGAGCTGTTTTTT. Its translation is CASRQGGRDTGELFF. The chain combines TRBV25-1 with TRBJ2-2, with 8 bases identical to TRBD1. Germline V lookup: CDR1 MGHDK, CDR2 SYGVNS. This CDR3 has 15 residues. Trimming cost V 6 bases and J 3 bases; bases outside gene matches: 6.

The rearrangement uses TRBV7-8 and TRBJ2-7, with 8 bases lining up with TRBD1. The CDR3 contains 14 residues. Germline trimming cut 4 bases from V and 3 bases from J; bases unmatched to any gene: 5. Germline loops: CDR1 SGHVS, CDR2 FQNEAQ. CDR3 nucleotides: TGTGCCAGCAGCTCGGGACAGGAGGGCTACGAGCAGTACTTC. It specifies CASSSGQEGYEQYF.

This clonotype was seen many times. CDR3 in amino acids: CASSDVSRGSYGYTF. In DNA form, the CDR3 reads TGTGCCAGCAGTGATGTGTCCAGGGGAAGTTATGGCTACACCTTC. The rearrangement joins TRBV2 to TRBJ1-2, with D perhaps TRBD1 (6 bases). In germline, CDR1 is SNHLY, CDR2 FYNNEI. The CDR3 has 15 amino acids. V gave up 3 bases and J gave up 5 bases, with 16 bases separating them. Using reference TRBV2 and TRBJ1-2 for the parts outside the CDR3, the full variable domain is EPEVTQTPSHQVTQMGQEVILRCVPISNHLYFYWYRQILGQKVEFLVSFYNNEISEKSEIFDDQFSVERPDGSNFTLKIRSTKLEDSAMYFCASSDVSRGSYGYTFGSGTRLTVV.

This clonotype came up a few times. The V and J genes are TRBV3-1 and TRBJ2-1; D remains ambiguous. Trimming cost V 0 bases and J 10 bases, with 16 bases left between them. The germline V gene encodes CDR1 LGHDT and CDR2 YNNKEL (reference sequence). CDR3 length equals 15 residues. The CDR3 DNA sequence: TGTGCCAGCAGCCAAGAAAGGCTAGTTGGCAGGGAGCAGTTCTTC. Translation gives CASSQERLVGREQFF.

This clonotype was found many times. J is TRBJ2-1 and V is TRBV9; 13 positions match TRBD2. The CDR3 has 16 residues. The germline CDR1 and CDR2 sequences are SGDLS and YYNGEE. Trimming cost V 4 bases and J 3 bases; bases outside gene matches: 4. As DNA, the CDR3 is TGTGCCAGCAGCCGACTAGCGGGGGGCGTCTACAATGAGCAGTTCTTC. It is translated as CASSRLAGGVYNEQFF.

The chain recombines TRBV7-2 with TRBJ2-7; the D gene is possibly TRBD1 (5 bases). The germline V gene has CDR1 SGHTA and CDR2 FQGNSA. Trimming shortened V by 3 bases and J by 5 bases, and 11 bases separated the two germline ends. The CDR3 loop spans 13 amino acids. The DNA for the CDR3 is TGTGCCAGCAGCTTGGATGGGGCCCACGAGCAGTACTTC. Its protein is CASSLDGAHEQYF.

On this clonotype: This could be a read error, since a much larger clone is one nucleotide away. The rearrangement joins TRBV2 to TRBJ2-1; 14 bases fit TRBD2. The CDR3 has 15 residues. V dropped 10 bases and J dropped 8; count of bases not matched to a gene: 10. Per germline, CDR1 SNHLY and CDR2 FYNNEI. CDR3 in amino acids: CATRGLAGGGDEQFF. The CDR3 nucleotides are TGTGCCACCCGTGGACTAGCGGGGGGAGGGGATGAGCAGTTCTTC.

This clonotype was detected only a few times. CDR3 coding DNA: TGTGCCAGCAGTGTGGGACTAGCGGAAAATGAGCAGTTCTTC. Residues: CASSVGLAENEQFF. V and J are TRBV6-5 and TRBJ2-1; the match to TRBD2 covers 11 bases. The germline gives CDR1 MNHEY, CDR2 SVGAGI. The CDR3 contains 14 residues. V shed 5 bases, J shed 7 bases, and the junction held 4 bases outside the gene matches.

The chain recombines TRBV20-1 with TRBJ1-2; TRBD1 aligns across 7 bases. J gave up 5 bases and V 6 bases, and 15 bases lay outside the gene matches. From germline, CDR1 is DFQATT and CDR2 SNEGSKA (reference sequence). The CDR3 covers 15 residues. The CDR3 sequence is CSATTSGTDGYGYTF. The DNA of the CDR3 is TGCAGTGCCACGACTAGCGGGACAGATGGTTATGGCTACACCTTC.